This is a list of T cell receptor beta chains from one sample in a study of naive and memory T cell subsets. TCRdb reprocessed the UMI-ligation and nested PCR reads via MiXCR and lists one record per CDR3 protein. Of some 150,000 distinct CDR3 sequences in the sample, around 15% were seen once. Sequenced input: naive CD4+ T cells from blood. The receptor source for this set is a human donor in good health. CDR3s include the opening cysteine and the closing phenylalanine or tryptophan. The D gene is left open where the match is weak. Size is stated for part of the rows, as once, few or many counts, or as a class when the clone is expanded.

TGTGCCAGCAGTTTGGCAGGGGGCGGCGGTGGCTACACCTTC	CASSLAGGGGGYTF	TRBD1	TRBV28	TRBJ1-2	few
TGTGCCAGCAGTAATTGGGGGGCCACCAGCAATCAGCCCCAGCATTTT	CASSNWGATSNQPQHF	-	TRBV7-2	TRBJ1-5	few
TGTGCCAGCAGTTTGAGGGGGGGATTGGAGACCCAGTACTTC	CASSLRGGLETQYF	-	TRBV28	TRBJ2-5	-
TGTGCCAGCAGTACCCCAGGGCCCCAGCATTTT	CASSTPGPQHF	-	TRBV27	TRBJ1-5	-
TGTGCCAGCAGTTCCCCCGGACTAGCGGGAGGCTACGAGCAGTACTTC	CASSSPGLAGGYEQYF	TRBD2	TRBV28	TRBJ2-7	many
TGTGCCAGCAGCTTAGCCCACGAGCAGTACTTC	CASSLAHEQYF	-	TRBV11-2	TRBJ2-7	-
TGTGCCAGCAGCCCCCAGGCTAGCGCGTACAATGAGCAGTTCTTC	CASSPQASAYNEQFF	-	TRBV12-3/TRBV12-4	TRBJ2-1	many
TGCAGTGCTAGCGCGGCTGAGATGAGGATCGCCTACAATGAGCAGTTCTTC	CSASAAEMRIAYNEQFF	-	TRBV20-1	TRBJ2-1	-
TGTGCCAGCAGTCCGTACTCTGGAAACACCATATATTTT	CASSPYSGNTIYF	-	TRBV6-5	TRBJ1-3	few
TGTGCCAGCAGCCCTATAGCGGGAGGGCCGGTTGAGACCCAGTACTTC	CASSPIAGGPVETQYF	TRBD2	TRBV6-5	TRBJ2-5	-
TGTGCCACCAGTGGCCCTGGAGACACCATATATTTT	CATSGPGDTIYF	-	TRBV24-1	TRBJ1-3	few
TGTGCCAGCAGCTCGGACGGCTACACAGATACGCAGTATTTT	CASSSDGYTDTQYF	-	TRBV7-2	TRBJ2-3	many
TGTGCCAGCAGTTCGCCTCGTGGTGAGCGGACCTACGAGCAGTACTTC	CASSSPRGERTYEQYF	-	TRBV28	TRBJ2-7	few
TGCGCCAGCAGCCCCGGGACAGGGGAAAATGAGCAGTTCTTC	CASSPGTGENEQFF	TRBD1	TRBV23-1	TRBJ2-1	few
TGCGCCAGCAGCCGGTTAACTACCTTTAGCACAGATACGCAGTATTTT	CASSRLTTFSTDTQYF	-	TRBV4-1	TRBJ2-3	-
TGTGCCAGCAGCCCAATGCAGGGGGGCGGCTATGGCTACACCTTC	CASSPMQGGGYGYTF	TRBD1	TRBV11-2	TRBJ1-2	few
TGTGCCATCAGCCCCCGGATGGTGAATGATGAGCAGTTCTTC	CAISPRMVNDEQFF	-	TRBV10-3	TRBJ2-1	-
TGCAGCCTCGCCGGTAGCGGGGGAATTGATACGCAGTATTTT	CSLAGSGGIDTQYF	TRBD2	TRBV29-1	TRBJ2-3	few
TGTGCCAGCAGCATGGACGGGAACTATGGCTACACCTTC	CASSMDGNYGYTF	-	TRBV7-2	TRBJ1-2	few
TGTGCCAGTAGTCCCCAGGGGGCGCGCACAGATACGCAGTATTTT	CASSPQGARTDTQYF	TRBD1	TRBV19	TRBJ2-3	many
TGCAGCGTCACTAGCTCCTACAATGAGCAGTTCTTC	CSVTSSYNEQFF	-	TRBV29-1	TRBJ2-1	many
TGCAGTGCTAGAGATCACCTTATACTACTAGATAAGTCCGCAGATACGCAGTATTTT	CSARDHLILLDKSADTQYF	-	TRBV20-1	TRBJ2-3	few
TGTGCCATCAGCCGGACTAGCGGTGCCCAAGAGACCCAGTACTTC	CAISRTSGAQETQYF	TRBD2	TRBV10-3	TRBJ2-5	-
TGTGCCAGCGCCCCCATGGCGGAGCAGTACTTC	CASAPMAEQYF	-	TRBV2	TRBJ2-7	few
TGTGCCAGCAGGGGCGCGCGCTCTGGGGCCAACGTCCTGACTTTC	CASRGARSGANVLTF	-	TRBV28	TRBJ2-6	-
TGCGCCAGCAGCCAGGAAATGCCCTTTCCCACCACGAAGTTCTTC	CASSQEMPFPTTKFF	-	TRBV4-1	TRBJ2-1	few
TGCAGTGCGGACAGGGGAGTAGACTACACCTTC	CSADRGVDYTF	TRBD1	TRBV20-1	TRBJ1-2	-
TGTGCCAGCAGTTACGGACTAGCGGGAGGTTCAGATACGCAGTATTTT	CASSYGLAGGSDTQYF	TRBD2	TRBV6-5	TRBJ2-3	many
TGTGCCAGCAGTTTATTTTACAGGGGCCGGGAGACCCAGTACTTC	CASSLFYRGRETQYF	TRBD1	TRBV27	TRBJ2-5	few
TGTGCCAGCGCCTTGTGGGGAGGCCAGATGGAGACCCAGTACTTC	CASALWGGQMETQYF	-	TRBV3-1	TRBJ2-5	-
TGTGCCAGCAGTAAGCCGCTCACCGGACTAAACACTGAAGCTTTCTTT	CASSKPLTGLNTEAFF	-	TRBV6-2/TRBV6-3	TRBJ1-1	-
TGTGCCAGCAGTCCAGGGGTGGAAGAGACCCAGTACTTC	CASSPGVEETQYF	-	TRBV12-3/TRBV12-4	TRBJ2-5	-
TGTGCCAGCCATAATAGCGGGAGTCAGACCCAGTACTTC	CASHNSGSQTQYF	TRBD2	TRBV28	TRBJ2-5	few
TGTGCCAGCAGCCTCCCGGCGGCGAGCTCCTACGAGCAGTACTTC	CASSLPAASSYEQYF	-	TRBV5-4	TRBJ2-7	many
TGCAGCGTTTCGTACATTGGATCAGAGGGCCCTGAAGCTTTCTTT	CSVSYIGSEGPEAFF	-	TRBV29-1	TRBJ1-1	-
TGTGCCAGTAGTTCCCTTGGGGGCGTTTCCTACAATGAGCAGTTCTTC	CASSSLGGVSYNEQFF	-	TRBV19	TRBJ2-1	few
TGTGCCAGCAGCTTTTGGGTTGGGGAAAAACTGTTTTTT	CASSFWVGEKLFF	-	TRBV7-2	TRBJ1-4	-
TGCAGTGCAAGCACGCCAGGGGCCAATCAGCCCCAGCATTTT	CSASTPGANQPQHF	-	TRBV20-1	TRBJ1-5	few
TGCGCCAGCAGCCGGGGAGACAGGGCAAGCACAGATACGCAGTATTTT	CASSRGDRASTDTQYF	TRBD1	TRBV5-1	TRBJ2-3	few